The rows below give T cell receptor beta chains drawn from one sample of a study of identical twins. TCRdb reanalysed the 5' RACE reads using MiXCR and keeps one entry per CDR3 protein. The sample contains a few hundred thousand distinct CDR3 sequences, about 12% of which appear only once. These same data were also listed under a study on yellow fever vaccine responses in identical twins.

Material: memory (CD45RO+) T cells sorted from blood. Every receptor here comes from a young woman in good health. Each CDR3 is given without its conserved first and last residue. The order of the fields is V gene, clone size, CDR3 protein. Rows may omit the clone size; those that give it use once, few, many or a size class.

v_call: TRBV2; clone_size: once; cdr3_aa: ASSSSGGNEQF
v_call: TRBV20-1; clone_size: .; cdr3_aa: SARAGDRGLLAQY
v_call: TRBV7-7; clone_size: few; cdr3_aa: ASSRIRTGMGSSGDNEQF
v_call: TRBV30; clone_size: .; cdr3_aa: AWTGGPNQPQH
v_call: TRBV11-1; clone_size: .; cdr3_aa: ASRLDRVAYEQY
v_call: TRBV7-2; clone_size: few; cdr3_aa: ASSSGQGQVMNTEAF
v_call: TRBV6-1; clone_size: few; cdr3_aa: ASSEQAGGYTDTQY
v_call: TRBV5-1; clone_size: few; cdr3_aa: ASRPYEGWDTQY
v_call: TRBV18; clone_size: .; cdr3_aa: ASSLRTGENTEAF
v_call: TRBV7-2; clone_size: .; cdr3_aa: ASSLGGAQNTGELF
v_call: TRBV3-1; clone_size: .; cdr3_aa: ASSRQVIQETQY
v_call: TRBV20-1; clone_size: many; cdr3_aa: SARKGMHEQY
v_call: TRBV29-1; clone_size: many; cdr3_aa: SVDDSAYEQY
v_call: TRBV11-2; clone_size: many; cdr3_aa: ASNIGPEQY
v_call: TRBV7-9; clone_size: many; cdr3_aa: ASSPPGPTNQPQH
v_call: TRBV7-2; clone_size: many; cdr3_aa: ASSLDSQGGLETQY
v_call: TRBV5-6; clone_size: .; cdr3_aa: ASSFGDPRADTQY
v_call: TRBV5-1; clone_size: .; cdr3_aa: ASSLGQAANYGYT
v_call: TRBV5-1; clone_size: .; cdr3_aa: ASSIATGPNTGELF
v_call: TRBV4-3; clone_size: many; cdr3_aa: ASSRWQGDTYEQY
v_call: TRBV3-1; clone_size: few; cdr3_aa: ASSQDFEGSKEQY
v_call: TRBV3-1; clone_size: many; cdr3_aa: ASSQGLPTHEQY
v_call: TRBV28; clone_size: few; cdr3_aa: ASSSQGDRGTDTQY
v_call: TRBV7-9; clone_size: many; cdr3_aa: ASSLMGGNYGYT
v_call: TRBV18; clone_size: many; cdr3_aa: ASSPPSSAGVTGELF
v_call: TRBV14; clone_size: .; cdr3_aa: ASSQDLPGRTPYEQY
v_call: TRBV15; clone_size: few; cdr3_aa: ATSTGTSVNTQY
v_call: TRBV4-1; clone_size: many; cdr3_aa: ASSQADIVSSTDTQY
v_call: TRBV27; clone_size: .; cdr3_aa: ASSMGLSINEAF
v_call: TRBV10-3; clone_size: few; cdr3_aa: AISTTGIQETQY
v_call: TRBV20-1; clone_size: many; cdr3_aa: SVRTGAGSQPQH
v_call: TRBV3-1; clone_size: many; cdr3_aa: ASSQQVYEQY
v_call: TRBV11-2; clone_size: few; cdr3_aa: ASSLDIDYSDTQY
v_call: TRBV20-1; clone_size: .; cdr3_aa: SAREQGDSPLH
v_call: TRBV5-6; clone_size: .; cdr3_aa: ASSLEGRGRTGANVLT
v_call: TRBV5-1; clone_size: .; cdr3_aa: ASSLAGGSVNEQF
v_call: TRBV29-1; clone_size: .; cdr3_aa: SGWSNEQF
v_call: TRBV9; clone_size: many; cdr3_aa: ASSVSPNTGELF
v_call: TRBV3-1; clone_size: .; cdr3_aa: ASSRVFSGGNEQY
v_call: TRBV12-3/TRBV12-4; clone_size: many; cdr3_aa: ASSDLDRITGELF
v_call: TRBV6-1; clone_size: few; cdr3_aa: ASSETYPDTQY
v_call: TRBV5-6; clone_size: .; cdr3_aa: ASSFGAETTDTQY
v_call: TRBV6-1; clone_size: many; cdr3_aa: ASSEADTGELF
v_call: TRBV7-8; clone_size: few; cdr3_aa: ASSLSGQGNEKLF
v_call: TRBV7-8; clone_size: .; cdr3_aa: ASSLAPGARYEQY
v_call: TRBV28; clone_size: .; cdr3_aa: ASSLNPGHLTGELF
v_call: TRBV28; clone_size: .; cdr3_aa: ASSPSGGKVEQF
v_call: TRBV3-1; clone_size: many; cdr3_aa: ASSQVKRGTTKF
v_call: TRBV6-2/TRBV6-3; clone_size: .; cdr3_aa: ATGTSGYNEQF
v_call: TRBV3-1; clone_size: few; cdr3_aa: ASSQVLPSGLYNEQF
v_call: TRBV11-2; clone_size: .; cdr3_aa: ASRGGGLARTTDTQY
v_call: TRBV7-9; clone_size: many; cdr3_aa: ASSFGDPTNEKLF